The clone carrying this T cell receptor (beta chain) appeared many times. Antigen specificity is unknown. This record belongs to a study of T cells in Graves' hyperthyroidism and ophthalmopathy. Overall study context: Peripheral blood draws took place at initial diagnosis, ahead of any treatment. The study, taken as a whole, reports: A model of 13 V-J pairs discriminated ophthalmopathy from stable hyperthyroidism. Blood held most thyroid clonotypes expanded above 0.001 frequency.

Researchers took RNA transcripts and amplified the TCR beta CDR3 regions from them. A set of HTBI primers served as the primers for a first-round RT-PCR of the TCR CDR3. TCRdb itself ran the multiplex PCR reads through MiXCR, one entry per CDR3 protein. The sample includes about 300,000 distinct CDR3 sequences, 12% to 15% of them seen just once. The CDR3 sequence is 13 residues long. Trimming at V came to 5 bases and at J to 1 base, leaving 0 bases not matched to a gene. Germline assignment: CDR1 MNHEY and CDR2 SMNVEV (reference sequence). The sequence derives from a woman aged 35 to 49 with Graves' hyperthyroidism. This sequence joins TRBV27 and TRBJ2-3, with 7 positions matching TRBD2. Sequenced material: blood. The CDR3 region is CASSGRGTDTQYF. The CDR3 DNA sequence: TGTGCCAGCAGTGGGAGGGGCACAGATACGCAGTATTTT.